This passage covers 26 T cell receptor beta chains from one sample sequenced in a study of CD8 T cells in Susac syndrome. A quantity of about 0.45 to 1 ug RNA underwent reverse transcription using random hexamers. A single record per CDR3 protein comes from TCRdb applying MiXCR to the immunoSEQ multiplex PCR reads. The profile shows approximately 160,000 distinct CDR3 sequences, 92% of them singletons. The source material was CD4+ T cells from PBMCs. The source of these receptors is a human donor in good health.

Here the CDR3 DNA reads TGTGCCAGCAGTTCCCAGGACTATGGCTACACCTTC. Amino acids: CASSSQDYGYTF. The rearrangement uses TRBV6-5 and TRBJ1-2; D gene uncertain. V was clipped by 4 bases and J by 3 bases, with 6 bases between them. Germline CDR1 is MNHEY and CDR2 is SVGAGI. CDR3 length equals 12 residues.

The table lists this clonotype with a few counts. The V gene is TRBV30, the J gene TRBJ2-7, with 7 bases lining up with TRBD1. The CDR3 loop spans 15 amino acids. Losses at the gene ends were 1 base for V and 2 bases for J; bases not matched to a gene: 8. Germline V gives CDR1 GTSNPN, CDR2 SVGIG (reference sequence). This CDR3 is CAWSGRQGAAYEQYF. For the CDR3, the DNA is TGTGCCTGGAGTGGTCGACAGGGAGCGGCCTACGAGCAGTACTTC.

The chain combines TRBV28 with TRBJ2-3; 8 positions agree with TRBD1. Germline V gene lookup returns CDR1 MDHEN and CDR2 SYDVKM. This CDR3 comprises 14 residues. V shed 4 bases, J shed 6 bases, and the junction held 6 bases outside the gene matches. CDR3 in DNA: TGTGCCAGCAGTTCCCTGGACAGGGCGGATACGCAGTATTTT. Residues: CASSSLDRADTQYF.

The J gene is TRBJ2-1, the V gene TRBV5-1, with D hard to call. Trimming removed 6 bases from V and 2 bases from J, with 15 bases in between. Germline CDR1 and CDR2: SGHRS and YFSETQ. The CDR3 is made up of 15 amino acids. CDR3 coding DNA: TGCGCCAGCACCATAGTCGGCGCGCCCTACAATGAGCAGTTCTTC. Translating it yields CASTIVGAPYNEQFF.

This sequence joins TRBV5-4 and TRBJ2-1; 15 positions match TRBD2. J gave up 8 bases and V 3 bases, and 6 bases lay outside the gene matches. The germline V gene encodes CDR1 SGHNT and CDR2 YYREEE (reference sequence). CDR3 size: 16 residues. CDR3 nucleotide sequence: TGTGCCAGCAGCTGGGGACTAGCGGGGGGTAGCGATGAGCAGTTCTTC. This encodes CASSWGLAGGSDEQFF.

The gene calls are TRBV5-1 and TRBJ2-6; 7 positions match TRBD1. Trimming cost V 6 bases and J 2 bases; bases outside gene matches: 2. This CDR3 contains 14 residues. The germline V gene encodes CDR1 SGHRS and CDR2 YFSETQ. CDR3 sequence: CASTDRTGANVLTF. CDR3 coding DNA: TGCGCCAGCACGGACAGGACTGGGGCCAACGTCCTGACTTTC.

The chain joins TRBV6-5 to TRBJ2-7; D unclear. The germline V gene encodes CDR1 MNHEY and CDR2 SVGAGI. With 2 bases removed from V and 2 bases from J, the gap between germline ends came to 10 bases. The CDR3 is 14 amino acids. The CDR3 DNA is TGTGCCAGCAGTTACAGTTACGGAACCTACGAGCAGTACTTC. Translating gives CASSYSYGTYEQYF.

This clonotype was seen once. V is TRBV29-1 and J is TRBJ2-7, with D hard to call. The germline V gene has CDR1 SQVTM and CDR2 ANQGSEA. V gave up 2 bases and J gave up 0 bases, with 8 bases separating them. The CDR3 has 13 amino acids. The DNA of the CDR3 is TGCAGCGTTGAACTCCAACCCTCCTACGAGCAGTACTTC. It specifies CSVELQPSYEQYF.

This clonotype was counted between two and nine times. The chain links TRBV12-3 or TRBV12-4 to TRBJ2-6; no reliable D call. Between the trimmed V and J ends, which lost 4 bases and 2 bases, there was a span of 9 bases. The CDR3 sequence is 15 residues long. CDR3 sequence reads: CASSSRGTGANVLTF. The CDR3 DNA reads TGTGCCAGCAGTTCACGAGGTACTGGGGCCAACGTCCTGACTTTC.

The V and J genes are TRBV6-1 and TRBJ2-7, with 9 bases identical to TRBD1. CDR3 length equals 15 residues. CDR1 is MNHNS and CDR2 is SASEGT in the germline V gene. V trimming: 6 bases; J trimming: 2 bases; junction bases outside the gene matches: 8. CDR3 protein: CASRRPGQGTYEQYF. Here the CDR3 DNA reads TGTGCCAGCAGGAGACCGGGACAGGGAACCTACGAGCAGTACTTC.

The rearrangement uses TRBV9 and TRBJ2-7; a weak D match, TRBD2 (5 bases). The germline CDR1 and CDR2 sequences are SGDLS and YYNGEE. The CDR3 spans 13 residues. CDR3 bases: TGTGCGTCGGGGAAGACAAGCTCCTACGAGCAGTACTTC. Translation: CASGKTSSYEQYF.

The V call is TRBV6-1, the J call TRBJ2-7; 8 bases line up with TRBD1. The germline V gene encodes CDR1 MNHNS and CDR2 SASEGT. The CDR3 runs 15 residues. V shed 6 bases, J shed 6 bases, and the junction held 13 bases outside the gene matches. CDR3 coding DNA: TGTGCCAGCAGACGACTGGACAGGGTAATTGCCGAGCAGTACTTC. It is translated as CASRRLDRVIAEQYF.

V and J are TRBV2 and TRBJ2-3; possible D gene TRBD1, 7 bases. Trimming took 1 base from V and 0 from J, leaving 14 bases between them. Looked up from germline, CDR1 is SNHLY and CDR2 is FYNNEI. This CDR3 comprises 17 residues. The CDR3 loop is CASSEEWAGGSTDTQYF. In nucleotides, the CDR3 is TGTGCCAGCAGTGAAGAATGGGCAGGGGGGAGCACAGATACGCAGTATTTT.

V is TRBV5-1 and J is TRBJ2-7; 10 nucleotides match TRBD2. CDR1 SGHRS and CDR2 YFSETQ come from the germline V gene. Trimming took 0 bases from V and 3 from J; bases not matched to a gene: 6. This CDR3 spans 16 amino acids. CDR3 loop: CASSLGISGRSYEQYF. Here the CDR3 DNA reads TGCGCCAGCAGCTTGGGAATTAGCGGGAGGAGCTACGAGCAGTACTTC.

J is TRBJ2-6 and V is TRBV28, with D perhaps TRBD2 (6 bases). The CDR3 covers 14 residues. Germline V gene lookup returns CDR1 MDHEN and CDR2 SYDVKM. The germline V and J ends were trimmed by 5 bases and 2 bases, with 7 bases remaining between them. The CDR3 spells CASSVAAGANVLTF. The CDR3 DNA reads TGTGCCAGCAGTGTAGCGGCTGGGGCCAACGTCCTGACTTTC.

This clonotype occurred a few times. This chain links TRBV24-1 with TRBJ2-7; 14 bases map to TRBD2. V gave up 9 bases and J gave up 4 bases; unmatched junction bases: 13. CDR1 and CDR2 (germline): KGHDR, SFDVKD. The CDR3 loop spans 17 amino acids. The CDR3 spells CATSGRPGLAGAYEQYF. The CDR3 coding sequence is TGTGCCACCTCTGGCCGACCGGGACTAGCGGGAGCGTACGAGCAGTACTTC.

The chain links TRBV29-1 to TRBJ1-1; the match to TRBD1 covers 8 bases. Germline trimming cut 6 bases from V and 7 bases from J; bases unmatched to any gene: 4. The CDR3 extends over 11 amino acids. The germline CDR1 and CDR2 sequences are SQVTM and ANQGSEA. DNA for the CDR3: TGCAGCGTGGGAGGGACAGGTGAAGCTTTCTTT. This translates into CSVGGTGEAFF.

The V gene is TRBV5-4, the J gene TRBJ1-2, with 11 positions matching TRBD1. V lost 6 bases and J lost 6; bases outside the gene matches: 4. Germline V gene lookup returns CDR1 SGHNT and CDR2 YYREEE (reference sequence). This CDR3 contains 13 residues. CDR3: CASTRGQGDGYTF. Here the CDR3 DNA reads TGTGCCAGCACCCGGGGACAGGGGGATGGCTACACCTTC. The entire variable domain, with the rest obtained from reference TRBV5-4 and TRBJ1-2, is as follows: ETGVTQSPTHLIKTRGQQVTLRCSSQSGHNTVSWYQQALGQGPQFIFQYYREEENGRGNFPPRFSGLQFPNYSSELNVNALELDDSALYLCASTRGQGDGYTFGSGTRLTVV.

V is TRBV18 and J is TRBJ2-3; D may be TRBD2 (5 bases). V was trimmed by 1 base and J by 6 bases, leaving 8 bases between them. The CDR3 covers 13 residues. From germline, CDR1 is KGHSH and CDR2 LQKENI. The CDR3 DNA follows: TGTGCCAGCTCACCACAGAGGAGGGATACGCAGTATTTT. Translation: CASSPQRRDTQYF.

A few counts support this clonotype. The genes are TRBV5-1 and TRBJ1-2, with D maybe TRBD1 (5 bases). Germline loops: CDR1 SGHRS, CDR2 YFSETQ. This CDR3 has 15 residues. With 0 bases removed from V and 2 bases from J, the gap between germline ends came to 11 bases. CDR3 loop: CASSLGGIPNYGYTF. DNA of the CDR3: TGCGCCAGCAGCTTGGGGGGCATACCGAACTATGGCTACACCTTC.

This clonotype was counted a single time. V is TRBV7-2 and J is TRBJ2-4; D is unresolved. V lost 4 bases and J 6 bases, leaving 19 bases between the germline ends. The CDR3 is 16 residues long. Germline loops: CDR1 SGHTA, CDR2 FQGNSA. As DNA, the CDR3 is TGTGCCAGCAGCTCGTCGTTGGCCCGATTAGGAAACATTCAGTACTTC. Protein sequence: CASSSSLARLGNIQYF. Drawing the rest from reference TRBV7-2 and TRBJ2-4, the complete variable domain is GAGVSQSPSNKVTEKGKDVELRCDPISGHTALYWYRQSLGQGLEFLIYFQGNSAPDKSGLPSDRFSAERTGGSVSTLTIQRTQQEDSAVYLCASSSSLARLGNIQYFGAGTRLSVL.

This clonotype appeared once. V and J are TRBV3-1 and TRBJ2-1, with D tentatively TRBD2 (6 bases). Germline V CDR1 and CDR2: LGHDT, YNNKEL (reference sequence). V was pared by 0 bases and J by 14 bases, with 17 bases between. This CDR3 spans 14 amino acids. CDR3 in amino acids: CASSQDPTSPGEFF. DNA of the CDR3: TGTGCCAGCAGCCAAGATCCCACTAGTCCGGGGGAGTTCTTC.

The chain recombines TRBV20-1 with TRBJ2-7; 9 bases are shared with TRBD1. The CDR3 runs 15 residues. Unmatched junction bases numbered 15, after V lost 6 bases and J lost 6 bases. The germline V gene encodes CDR1 DFQATT and CDR2 SNEGSKA (reference sequence). The CDR3 DNA sequence: TGCAGTGCCCCCCGAGGGGGACAGGGTATGGCCGAGCAGTACTTC. It yields the protein CSAPRGGQGMAEQYF.

This clonotype came up a few times. This chain links TRBV19 with TRBJ2-2; D gene ambiguous. The CDR3 contains 12 residues. Germline V gene sequence: CDR1 LNHDA, CDR2 SQIVND (reference sequence). With 5 bases removed from V and 6 bases from J, the gap between germline ends came to 7 bases. CDR3 loop: CASSSRAGELFF. DNA for the CDR3: TGTGCCAGTAGTTCCCGAGCCGGGGAGCTGTTTTTT.

The chain combines TRBV7-9 with TRBJ2-7; TRBD1 matches at 9 bases. The germline V gene has CDR1 SEHNR and CDR2 FQNEAQ (reference sequence). J was trimmed by 4 bases and V by 0 bases; bases with no gene match: 7. The CDR3 extends over 16 amino acids. CDR3 sequence (DNA): TGTGCCAGCAGCTTAGCCTTGCACAGGGGGCGATACGAGCAGTACTTC. The encoded protein is CASSLALHRGRYEQYF.

The chain links TRBV30 to TRBJ2-6; 7 nucleotides line up with TRBD1. Germline CDR1 reads GTSNPN; CDR2 reads SVGIG (reference sequence). V lost 4 bases to trimming and J lost 0 bases; unmatched junction nucleotides: 12. This CDR3 comprises 18 residues. The CDR3 coding sequence is TGTGCCTGGAAACCGACAGGGTGGGAAGACTCTGGGGCCAACGTCCTGACTTTC. This sequence encodes CAWKPTGWEDSGANVLTF.